The next 22 T cell receptor beta chains were all read from a single sample in a study of blood T cell repertoires in COVID-19 (dated by TCRdb to the early 2020s). Library construction relied on the immunoSEQ multiplex PCR assay. Imported from immuneACCESS, the table was reduced by TCRdb to in-frame sequences with V and J called. These copies leave out some clones; in studies compared against another copy, an unresolved V gene accounts for under half, and the cause of the remainder is not known. Here the sample has 250,000 to 350,000 clones; roughly 90% occur a single time. Together, the top ten hold about 2% of the sample. Source material: peripheral blood. The receptors stem from a woman aged 25-40 years with COVID-19, enrolled during active disease.

Note on this clone: One end of the junction does not line up with germline, which may come from a read error. CDR3 region: CASTGGLAGGRSSF. The DNA for the CDR3 is TGTGCCAGCACCGGTGGACTAGCGGGAGGCCGCTCGAGCTTC. The chain employs TRBV28 and TRBJ2-7; 14 bases fit TRBD2. Germline values: CDR1 MDHEN, CDR2 SYDVKM. This CDR3 has 14 amino acids.

V is TRBV27 and J is TRBJ1-6, with D unclear. Germline V gene sequence: CDR1 MNHEY, CDR2 SMNVEV (reference sequence). The CDR3 length is 14 residues. V lost 4 bases and J lost 7, with 11 bases in between. The CDR3 nucleotides are TGTGCCAGCAGTTCTGCAGATTGGAATTCACCCCTCCACTTT. Protein sequence: CASSSADWNSPLHF.

This clone was detected only once. The chain joins TRBV7-9 to TRBJ1-1; no definite D call. Germline CDR1 SEHNR, CDR2 FQNEAQ (reference sequence). V lost 3 bases and J 3 bases, leaving 8 bases between the germline ends. This CDR3 spans 13 amino acids. The CDR3 DNA reads as TGTGCCAGCAGCTTTCCAGGTCACACTGAAGCTTTCTTT. Its translation is CASSFPGHTEAFF.

The chain uses TRBV11-1 and TRBJ2-7; tentatively, D is TRBD1 (7 bases). With 5 bases removed from V and 0 bases from J, the gap between germline ends came to 14 bases. The CDR3 runs to 15 residues. In germline, CDR1 is SGHAT, CDR2 FQDESV (reference sequence). CDR3 DNA: TGTGCCAGCAGCCTAGGGGGCGGGGCCTCCTACGAGCAGTACTTC. It translates to CASSLGGGASYEQYF.

The chain recombines TRBV7-2 with TRBJ1-2, with D perhaps matching TRBD1 (6 bases). The ends were cut back, 4 bases at V and 0 bases at J, with 12 bases in the middle. Per germline, CDR1 SGHTA and CDR2 FQGNSA. This CDR3 contains 15 residues. The CDR3 DNA follows: TGTGCCAGCAGCTACCGGGACACCTCTAACTATGGCTACACCTTC. Protein product: CASSYRDTSNYGYTF.

The genes are TRBV3-1 (or the pseudogene TRBV3-2) and TRBJ1-1; TRBD1 matches at 10 bases. Germline assignment: CDR1 LGHDT and CDR2 YNNKEL (reference sequence). CDR3 length: 15 amino acids. The junction had 6 bases not matched to a gene; V was cut back by 3 bases and J by 5 bases. The CDR3 sequence: CASSHIRDRGTEAFF. CDR3 nucleotides: TGTGCCAGCAGCCACATCCGGGACAGGGGTACTGAAGCTTTCTTT.

The table lists this clone with a count of one. The rearrangement links TRBV15 to TRBJ1-1; D is uncertain. Germline lookup yields CDR1 LNHNV and CDR2 YYDKDF (reference sequence). V lost 0 bases and J lost 1, with 6 bases in between. The CDR3 consists of 14 residues. CDR3 protein: CATSRDLSNTEAFF. CDR3 in DNA: TGTGCCACCAGCAGAGATTTATCGAACACTGAAGCTTTCTTT.

The chain recombines TRBV21-1 with TRBJ2-1; the table's D call, TRBD2, was not checked against the DNA. TRBV21-1 is labeled a pseudogene. The CDR3 has 18 residues. The CDR3 loop is CASSKGSGLAGVRNEQFF. The CDR3 nucleotides are TGTGCCAGCAGCAAAGGATCCGGGCTAGCGGGAGTTAGGAATGAGCAGTTCTTC.

The rearrangement joins TRBV11-1 to TRBJ1-1; tentatively, D is TRBD1 (6 bases). The CDR3 consists of 14 residues. Germline CDR1 and CDR2: SGHAT and FQDESV (reference sequence). The ends were cut back, 2 bases at V and 5 bases at J, with 12 bases in the middle. The CDR3 is CASSLPGVRTEAFF. The CDR3, as DNA: TGTGCCAGCAGCTTACCAGGGGTCAGGACTGAAGCTTTCTTT.

This chain connects TRBV19 to TRBJ2-5, with 7 bases matching TRBD1. Germline assignment: CDR1 LNHDA and CDR2 SQIVND (reference sequence). Trimming at V came to 3 bases and at J to 1 base, leaving 8 bases not matched to a gene. This CDR3 is built from 16 residues. CDR3 sequence: CASSITLQGPQETQYF. Here the CDR3 DNA reads TGTGCCAGTAGTATCACGCTACAGGGGCCCCAAGAGACCCAGTACTTC.

The chain employs TRBV6-6 and TRBJ2-1; D remains unclear. The germline CDR1 and CDR2 sequences are MNHNY and SVGAGI (reference sequence). The CDR3 has 12 residues. Trimming removed 6 bases from V and 7 bases from J, with 10 bases in between. CDR3 sequence (DNA): TGTGCCAGCAGCCCCTCCGAGAATGAGCAGTTCTTC. Amino acids: CASSPSENEQFF.

The genes are TRBV4-1 and TRBJ2-7, with 8 bases lining up with TRBD1. In germline, CDR1 is MGHRA, CDR2 YSYEKL. V shed 4 bases and J 2 bases; nucleotides not matched to a gene: 10. This CDR3 contains 16 residues. CDR3 sequence reads: CASSPVGQGGTYEQYF. Written as DNA, the CDR3 is TGCGCCAGCAGCCCGGTAGGACAGGGTGGGACCTACGAGCAGTACTTC.

This chain uses TRBV10-3 with TRBJ2-3; TRBD2 matches at 7 bases. The CDR3 is 16 residues long. Germline assignment: CDR1 ENHRY and CDR2 SYGVKD. Trimming cost V 5 bases and J 2 bases; bases outside gene matches: 10. CDR3 coding DNA: TGTGCCATCAGTAGCCGGGGGGACGGGTCCACAGATACGCAGTATTTT. Translated, it gives CAISSRGDGSTDTQYF.

The chain couples TRBV5-6 to TRBJ2-1, with D unclear. Germline lookup yields CDR1 SGHDT and CDR2 YYEEEE. Deletions cut 6 bases from V and 6 bases from J, with 7 bases between. The CDR3 is 11 residues long. The CDR3 loop is CASKYSNEQFF. CDR3 DNA sequence: TGTGCCAGCAAATACAGCAATGAGCAGTTCTTC.

The chain employs TRBV5-4 and TRBJ1-2; the match to TRBD1 covers 7 bases. CDR3 length equals 14 residues. With 5 bases clipped from V and 4 bases from J, the junction kept 8 bases outside the gene matches. Germline V lookup: CDR1 SGHNT, CDR2 YYREEE (reference sequence). The CDR3 here is CASRSGTASYGYTF. For the CDR3, the DNA is TGTGCCAGCAGATCCGGGACAGCCTCCTATGGCTACACCTTC.

V gene TRBV5-3 combines with J gene TRBJ1-6; a possible D gene is TRBD1 (5 bases). TRBV5-3 is placed among ORFs of uncertain function. This CDR3 is built from 17 residues. Between the trimmed V and J ends, which lost 2 bases and 0 bases, there was a span of 12 bases. Written as DNA, the CDR3 is TGTGCCAGAAGCTTCGGAGGGGAAAACTCCTATAATTCACCCCTCCACTTT. This translates into CARSFGGENSYNSPLHF.

The sample holds one count of this clone. V gene TRBV6-5 combines with J gene TRBJ1-2; D call uncertain. CDR1 and CDR2 (germline): MNHEY, SVGAGI. V dropped 5 bases and J dropped 6 bases, with 10 bases sitting between them. The CDR3 totals 12 residues. The CDR3 is CASSPFVNGYTF. The CDR3 nucleotides read TGTGCCAGCAGTCCGTTCGTTAATGGCTACACCTTC.

The rearrangement joins TRBV7-9 to TRBJ2-1; the match to TRBD2 covers 11 bases. CDR1 and CDR2 from the germline V gene are SEHNR and FQNEAQ (reference sequence). The CDR3 extends over 14 amino acids. Trimming cost V 2 bases and J 7 bases; bases outside gene matches: 1. CDR3 coding DNA: TGTGCCAGCAGCTTACTAGCGGGAGGTAATGAGCAGTTCTTC. Translated, it gives CASSLLAGGNEQFF. Variable domain in full (rest from reference TRBV7-9 and TRBJ2-1): DTGVSQNPRHKITKRGQNVTFRCDPISEHNRLYWYRQTLGQGPEFLTYFQNEAQLEKSRLLSDRFSAERPKGSFSTLEIQRTEQGDSAMYLCASSLLAGGNEQFFGPGTRLTVL.

The chain has TRBV15 and TRBJ2-2, with 8 bases identical to TRBD1. This CDR3 has 15 residues. In germline, CDR1 is LNHNV, CDR2 YYDKDF (reference sequence). V lost 4 bases to trimming and J lost 4 bases; unmatched junction nucleotides: 5. This CDR3 is CATSKDRGSTGELFF. CDR3 sequence (DNA): TGTGCCACCAGCAAAGACAGGGGAAGCACCGGGGAGCTGTTTTTT.

The rearrangement links TRBV27 to TRBJ2-1; 10 bases are a match to TRBD1. Germline-derived CDR1 and CDR2 are MNHEY and SMNVEV (reference sequence). The CDR3 is 15 amino acids. J gave up 7 bases and V 1 base, and 4 bases lay outside the gene matches. The CDR3 DNA is TGTGCCAGCAGTTTATTGGGACAGGGGCGAAATGAGCAGTTCTTC. Translating gives CASSLLGQGRNEQFF.

CDR3 sequence (DNA): TGTGCCTGGAGTGTACTTCCCGTGAACACTGAAGCTTTCTTT. This sequence encodes CAWSVLPVNTEAFF. This rearrangement joins TRBV30 to TRBJ1-1, with D unclear. This CDR3 is built from 14 residues. The V gene's germline CDR1 is GTSNPN and CDR2 SVGIG (reference sequence). The V gene lost 0 bases and the J gene lost 0 bases, with 8 bases spanning the gap.

This CDR3 is CASSQDGAGGPSGGELFF. In DNA form, the CDR3 reads TGTGCCAGCAGCCAAGATGGGGCGGGAGGGCCCTCGGGCGGGGAGCTGTTTTTT. V and J are TRBV4-2 and TRBJ2-2, with 9 bases fitting TRBD2. Germline V gene lookup returns CDR1 LGHNA and CDR2 YNFKEQ. With V trimmed by 0 bases and J by 7 bases, 12 bases remained unmatched. This CDR3 has 18 residues.